These 30 T cell receptor beta chains were all obtained from the same sample, sequenced in a study of metastatic and nonmetastatic thyroid tumors. Nobody among the patients had been given any treatment before thyroid surgery. TCRdb reanalyzed the PCR reads via MiXCR. The table has 25,000 to 30,000 clones, less than 30% seen once. Sequencing was done on a sample of blood. These receptors came from a female donor with papillary thyroid cancer or a benign thyroid nodule (not recorded which). Some clones in this sample may be carry-over from other donors' samples.

This clone ranks as medium-sized. The V gene is TRBV10-1, the J gene TRBJ2-5; 7 nucleotides match TRBD2. Trimming cost V 1 base and J 5 bases; bases outside gene matches: 4. The CDR3 loop spans 14 amino acids. The germline gives CDR1 WNHNN, CDR2 SYGVQD (reference sequence). The CDR3 is CASSEFAGEETQYF. CDR3 bases: TGCGCCAGCAGTGAGTTCGCGGGAGAGGAGACCCAGTACTTC.

The V call is TRBV20-1, the J call TRBJ2-5; D is perhaps TRBD2 (6 bases). Germline CDR1 reads DFQATT; CDR2 reads SNEGSKA (reference sequence). V was cut by 4 bases and J by 6 bases, with 21 bases left in between. CDR3 length: 15 residues. CDR3 sequence (DNA): TGCAGTGCTACTGCCAGCGGGTGGTTCGGGCAGACCCAGTACTTC. It yields the protein CSATASGWFGQTQYF.

This clone was seen repeatedly, ten times or more. V gene TRBV2 combines with J gene TRBJ1-1; no clear D. V lost 8 bases and J 1 base, leaving 11 bases between the germline ends. The germline gives CDR1 SNHLY, CDR2 FYNNEI. The CDR3 contains 13 residues. For the CDR3, the DNA is TGTGCCAGCGTCAAGGAGCGGAACACTGAAGCTTTCTTT. It encodes CASVKERNTEAFF.

As to this clone: A clone one base away is much larger, so this may be a read error. This chain links TRBV12-3 or TRBV12-4 with TRBJ2-1; 14 bases map to TRBD2. The CDR3 totals 21 residues. With V trimmed by 8 bases and J by 0 bases, 18 bases remained unmatched. As DNA, the CDR3 is TGTGCCAGCCCAGGTCCGATCGGACTAGCGGGGGGTCTAGTCTCCTACAATGAGCAGTTCTTC. Translated, it gives CASPGPIGLAGGLVSYNEQFF.

This clone was seen ten or more times. The chain is built from TRBV27 and TRBJ2-1, with 9 bases that match TRBD2. The V segment lost 2 bases and the J segment 5 bases; nucleotides outside the gene matches: 4. The CDR3 is made up of 15 amino acids. Germline V gene data show CDR1 as MNHEY and CDR2 as SMNVEV (reference sequence). CDR3 loop: CASSLEAGGDNEQFF. CDR3 bases: TGTGCCAGCAGTTTAGAGGCGGGAGGGGACAATGAGCAGTTCTTC.

This clone came up many times. The chain is built from TRBV5-6 and TRBJ2-1; a possible D gene is TRBD1 (5 bases). Trimming left V 6 bases short and J 4 bases short, with 14 bases between. There are 14 residues in the CDR3. Germline CDR1 SGHDT, CDR2 YYEEEE. In nucleotides, the CDR3 is TGTGCCAGCATCCAAGGGGTTTCGTACAATGAGCAGTTCTTC. It codes for CASIQGVSYNEQFF.

The V and J genes are TRBV20-1 and TRBJ2-1; D tentatively reads TRBD1 or TRBD2 (9 bases each). The CDR3 has 22 residues. CDR1 and CDR2 from the germline V gene are DFQATT and SNEGSKA (reference sequence). The V and J ends lost 7 bases and 2 bases respectively, with 39 bases between them. CDR3 DNA sequence: TGCAGTGTTACAGGGGGCAACCCGAAGAAACTAGCGGGCGGACACCCCTACAATGAGCAGTTCTTC. Protein sequence: CSVTGGNPKKLAGGHPYNEQFF.

The chain is built from TRBV7-2 and TRBJ2-7; D gene ambiguous. CDR3 length: 12 residues. Germline V gene data show CDR1 as SGHTA and CDR2 as FQGNSA. V was trimmed by 3 bases and J by 6 bases, leaving 9 bases between them. CDR3 nucleotides: TGTGCCAGCAGCTTGAGTCCCCGCGAGCAGTACTTC. Translating it yields CASSLSPREQYF.

This clone appeared many times. This may arise from a read error, as a much more abundant clone is one base away. The gene calls are TRBV7-9 and TRBJ2-2; no clear D. There are 11 residues in the CDR3. V shed 5 bases and J shed 7 bases, with 5 bases lying between them. Germline V CDR1 and CDR2: SEHNR, FQNEAQ (reference sequence). The CDR3 bases are TGTGCCAGCAGCCTTGACGGGGAGCTGTTTTTT. Its translation is CASSLDGELFF.

This clone was counted ten times or more. A read error may explain this, as a much larger clone is one base away. The chain carries TRBV28 and TRBJ2-1, with 7 nucleotides matching TRBD2. The CDR3 covers 13 residues. Germline CDR1 is MDHEN and CDR2 is SYDVKM. Here the CDR3 DNA reads TGTGCCAGCAGCAGGACATCTGGGGGGGAGCAGCTCTTC. This gives the protein CASSRTSGGEQLF.

This clone was picked up many times. The chain has TRBV5-1 and TRBJ2-2; TRBD1 matches at 9 bases. This CDR3 region has 14 residues. With V trimmed by 7 bases and J by 6 bases, 7 bases remained unmatched. Germline V lookup: CDR1 SGHRS, CDR2 YFSETQ. CDR3 protein: CASERQGGAGELFF. In DNA form, the CDR3 reads TGCGCCAGCGAAAGACAGGGGGGAGCCGGGGAGCTGTTTTTT. Full variable domain (missing parts from reference TRBV5-1 and TRBJ2-2): KAGVTQTPRYLIKTRGQQVTLSCSPISGHRSVSWYQQTPGQGLQFLFEYFSETQRNKGNFPGRFSGRQFSNSRSEMNVSTLELGDSALYLCASERQGGAGELFFGEGSRLTVL.

This clone was counted many times. This CDR3 is CASSEGAIGGGTQYF. The CDR3 DNA reads TGTGCCAGCAGTGAGGGCGCAATAGGGGGGGGGACCCAGTACTTC. The rearrangement joins TRBV6-1 to TRBJ2-5, with D maybe TRBD2 (7 bases). CDR1 is MNHNS and CDR2 is SASEGT in the germline V gene. V lost 3 bases and J lost 7, with 18 bases in between. The CDR3 runs to 15 residues.

This clone was observed many times. The chain employs TRBV24-1 and TRBJ2-5, with D maybe TRBD1 (5 bases). The germline CDR1 and CDR2 sequences are KGHDR and SFDVKD. The CDR3 extends over 14 amino acids. V was pared by 3 bases and J by 0 bases, with 7 bases between. The CDR3 DNA is TGTGCCACCAGTGATGGACACTACCAAGAGACCCAGTACTTC. As protein: CATSDGHYQETQYF.

In its sample, this clone ranks as medium-sized. The V and J genes are TRBV27 and TRBJ2-3; no clear D gene. The germline V gene has CDR1 MNHEY and CDR2 SMNVEV (reference sequence). Trimming took off 4 bases at V and 8 bases at J, with 10 bases between the two ends. The CDR3 extends over 12 amino acids. CDR3 bases: TGTGCCAGCAGTTCCCTAGTGGGTACGCAGTATTTT. This sequence encodes CASSSLVGTQYF.

This CDR3 reads CASSLGPDGYEQYF. The CDR3 DNA sequence: TGTGCCAGCAGTTTGGGTCCGGATGGGTACGAGCAGTACTTC. This sequence joins TRBV7-3 and TRBJ2-7, with D unclear. CDR1 and CDR2 (germline): SGHTA, FQGTGA. The CDR3 is made up of 14 amino acids. The V end lost 6 bases, the J end lost 4 bases, and 16 bases lay between the germline ends.

The table lists this clone with many counts. This sample includes further DNA sequences coding for the same CDR3. This chain joins TRBV3-1 and TRBJ2-1; D is unresolved. The V gene lost 2 bases and the J gene lost 5 bases, with 10 bases spanning the gap. Germline V gene data show CDR1 as LGHDT and CDR2 as YNNKEL (reference sequence). This CDR3 is 14 amino acids long. The CDR3 spells CASSQLDGDNEQFF. The CDR3 region has the DNA TGTGCCAGCAGCCAATTAGATGGAGACAATGAGCAGTTCTTC.

By proportion, this clone is medium-sized. The chain carries TRBV7-2 and TRBJ2-7, with D perhaps matching TRBD1 (5 bases). The germline CDR1 and CDR2 sequences are SGHTA and FQGNSA. V gave up 4 bases and J gave up 3 bases, with 16 bases separating them. There are 15 residues in the CDR3. The DNA of the CDR3 is TGTGCCAGCAGCTCCTATTCGCAGGGCAGCTACGAGCAGTACTTC. Its protein product is CASSSYSQGSYEQYF.

In its sample, this clone was seen many times. The V call is TRBV29-1, the J call TRBJ2-7; D not resolved. V shed 5 bases and J shed 1 base, with 9 bases lying between them. Looked up from germline, CDR1 is SQVTM and CDR2 is ANQGSEA. This CDR3 spans 12 amino acids. The CDR3 sequence: CSVYSTSYEQYF. As DNA, the CDR3 is TGCAGCGTTTATTCCACTTCCTACGAGCAGTACTTC.

This clone ranks as medium-sized. The chain carries TRBV27 and TRBJ1-1; 9 nucleotides match TRBD1. Looked up from germline, CDR1 is MNHEY and CDR2 is SMNVEV (reference sequence). V was clipped by 1 base and J by 6 bases; unmatched bases: 3. The CDR3 has 14 amino acids. The CDR3 nucleotides read TGTGCCAGCAGTTTATTAGGGACAGGGTCTGAAGCTTTCTTT. This encodes CASSLLGTGSEAFF.

The chain has TRBV5-1 and TRBJ2-6; D is unclear. CDR1 SGHRS and CDR2 YFSETQ come from the germline V gene. Trimming cost V 4 bases and J 4 bases, with 12 bases left between them. The CDR3 has 15 amino acids. CDR3 region: CASSQPMGGANVLTF. The CDR3 bases are TGCGCCAGCAGCCAACCCATGGGGGGGGCCAACGTCCTGACTTTC. The full variable domain, in which reference TRBV5-1 and TRBJ2-6 provide the parts outside the CDR3, is KAGVTQTPRYLIKTRGQQVTLSCSPISGHRSVSWYQQTPGQGLQFLFEYFSETQRNKGNFPGRFSGRQFSNSRSEMNVSTLELGDSALYLCASSQPMGGANVLTFGAGSRLTVL.

This clone was seen many times. The chain is built from TRBV9 and TRBJ2-3, with a possible D match to TRBD2 (6 bases). Germline CDR1 and CDR2: SGDLS and YYNGEE. Trimming stripped 8 bases from V and 1 base from J, with 14 bases between. The CDR3 contains 14 residues. CDR3 in amino acids: CASSSWGGTDTQYF. The CDR3 DNA sequence: TGTGCCAGTTCTTCGTGGGGGGGCACAGATACGCAGTATTTT.

This clone appeared many times. The chain uses TRBV20-1 and TRBJ2-1; tentatively, D is TRBD2 (5 bases). This CDR3 has 16 residues. The germline V and J ends were trimmed by 1 base and 1 base, with 14 bases remaining between them. Per germline, CDR1 DFQATT and CDR2 SNEGSKA (reference sequence). The CDR3 here is CSARALERGSYNEQFF. The CDR3 DNA reads as TGCAGTGCTAGAGCCCTGGAGAGAGGGTCCTACAATGAGCAGTTCTTC.

The table lists this clone with a few counts. The chain carries TRBV24-1 and TRBJ1-5; tentative D call: TRBD1 (5 bases). This CDR3 contains 12 residues. Between the trimmed V and J ends, which lost 5 bases and 8 bases, there was a span of 9 bases. Germline V CDR1 and CDR2: KGHDR, SFDVKD. CDR3 loop: CATSGGGEPQHF. The CDR3 DNA is TGTGCCACCAGTGGGGGGGGGGAGCCCCAGCATTTT.

This clone was seen many times. The CDR3 is CASSTSGRAPNTGELFF. The CDR3 coding sequence is TGTGCCAGCAGCACTAGCGGGAGGGCCCCGAACACCGGGGAGCTGTTTTTT. J is TRBJ2-2 and V is TRBV7-9, with 13 bases aligning to TRBD2. With V trimmed by 5 bases and J by 0 bases, 3 bases remained unmatched. CDR1 and CDR2 from the germline V gene are SEHNR and FQNEAQ (reference sequence). The length of the CDR3 is 17 residues. The full variable domain, its missing parts supplied by reference TRBV7-9 and TRBJ2-2, is DTGVSQNPRHKITKRGQNVTFRCDPISEHNRLYWYRQTLGQGPEFLTYFQNEAQLEKSRLLSDRFSAERPKGSFSTLEIQRTEQGDSAMYLCASSTSGRAPNTGELFFGEGSRLTVL.

This clone was detected a few times. V usage is TRBV10-3 and J usage is TRBJ1-3; TRBD1 matches 9 bases. V was pared by 7 bases and J by 7 bases, with 14 bases of the junction left unmatched. The germline CDR1 and CDR2 sequences are ENHRY and SYGVKD. The CDR3 has 16 residues. The CDR3 sequence: CAIIQRGQGSGNTIYF. Written as DNA, the CDR3 is TGTGCCATCATCCAACGAGGACAGGGGTCCGGGAACACCATATATTTT.

This chain uses TRBV30 with TRBJ2-5; a possible D gene is TRBD1 (5 bases). CDR3 length: 15 amino acids. Trimming took 5 bases from V and 5 from J, leaving 21 bases between them. Germline V gene lookup returns CDR1 GTSNPN and CDR2 SVGIG (reference sequence). The CDR3 DNA follows: TGTGCCTGGGGTAATAGGGGCATCATTGGGGAGACCCAGTACTTC. Its translation is CAWGNRGIIGETQYF.

As concerns this clone: This same CDR3 is encoded by further DNA sequences in the sample. The rearrangement uses TRBV5-1 and TRBJ2-3; 7 nucleotides line up with TRBD1. The CDR3 is 15 residues long. Trimming cost V 0 bases and J 2 bases; bases outside gene matches: 3. Germline-derived CDR1 and CDR2 are SGHRS and YFSETQ. CDR3 sequence: CASSLGTGPTDTQYF. Written as DNA, the CDR3 is TGCGCCAGCAGCTTGGGGACAGGTCCCACAGATACGCAGTATTTT.

This clone was found many times. The rearrangement uses TRBV18 and TRBJ1-3; possible D gene TRBD1, 5 bases. The germline V and J ends were trimmed by 4 bases and 3 bases, with 13 bases remaining between them. The CDR3 sequence is 15 residues long. Germline V gene lookup returns CDR1 KGHSH and CDR2 LQKENI. Here the CDR3 reads CASSQQGTDGNTIYF. In DNA, the CDR3 is TGTGCCAGCTCACAGCAAGGGACGGATGGAAACACCATATATTTT.

This chain joins TRBV7-9 and TRBJ2-7; possibly TRBD1 or TRBD2 for D (5 bases each). Trimming cost V 6 bases and J 6 bases, with 12 bases left between them. Germline-derived CDR1 and CDR2 are SEHNR and FQNEAQ (reference sequence). CDR3 length: 12 amino acids. This CDR3 reads CASRWTGTEQYF. The CDR3 DNA follows: TGTGCCAGCAGATGGACCGGGACCGAGCAGTACTTC.

The V call is TRBV19, the J call TRBJ1-3, with 11 bases that match TRBD1. V was clipped by 10 bases and J by 0 bases; unmatched bases: 8. The V gene's germline CDR1 is LNHDA and CDR2 SQIVND (reference sequence). The CDR3 totals 16 residues. The chain's CDR3 is CATTGTGGLSGNTIYF. The CDR3 nucleotides are TGTGCCACCACCGGGACAGGGGGTCTCTCTGGAAACACCATATATTTT.